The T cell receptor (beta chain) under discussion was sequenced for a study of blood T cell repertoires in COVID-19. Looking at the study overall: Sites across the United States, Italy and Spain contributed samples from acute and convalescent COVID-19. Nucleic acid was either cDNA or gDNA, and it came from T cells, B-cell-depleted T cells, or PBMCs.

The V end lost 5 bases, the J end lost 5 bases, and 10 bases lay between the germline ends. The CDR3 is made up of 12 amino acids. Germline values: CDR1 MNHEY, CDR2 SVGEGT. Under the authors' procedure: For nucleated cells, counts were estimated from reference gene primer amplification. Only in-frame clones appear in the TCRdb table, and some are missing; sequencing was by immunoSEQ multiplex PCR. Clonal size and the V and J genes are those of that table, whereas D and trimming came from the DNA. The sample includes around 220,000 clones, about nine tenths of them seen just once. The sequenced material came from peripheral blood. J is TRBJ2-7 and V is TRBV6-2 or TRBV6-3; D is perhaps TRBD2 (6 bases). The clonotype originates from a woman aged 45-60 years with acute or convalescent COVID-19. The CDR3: CASSQTRNEQYF. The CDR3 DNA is TGTGCCAGCAGTCAGACTAGGAACGAGCAGTACTTC.